One and the same sample provided the 31 T cell receptor beta chains below, sequenced in a study of blood T cell repertoires in COVID-19. Method: immunoSEQ multiplex PCR; TCRdb's copy keeps in-frame clones and lacks some. The sample shows fewer than 300,000 clones, 70% to 90% of them seen only once. The specimen sequenced was PBMCs or T cells enriched from blood (not recorded which). These receptors were obtained from a woman under 40 who had recovered from COVID-19.

This clone was seen a single time. V gene TRBV5-6 combines with J gene TRBJ1-5; unclear D gene. V lost 3 bases, J lost 2 bases, and 9 bases lay in between. The CDR3 loop spans 14 amino acids. The V gene's germline CDR1 is SGHDT and CDR2 YYEEEE. CDR3 DNA: TGTGCCAGCAGCTCGAGTGAGGGCAATCAGCCCCAGCATTTT. It encodes CASSSSEGNQPQHF.

The chain has TRBV27 and TRBJ2-2, with 8 bases identical to TRBD1. CDR3 length: 14 amino acids. Germline V gives CDR1 MNHEY, CDR2 SMNVEV (reference sequence). Losses at the gene ends were 4 bases for V and 7 bases for J; bases not matched to a gene: 5. In nucleotides, the CDR3 is TGTGCCAGCAGTTGGAGACAGGGGATCGGGGAGCTGTTTTTT. It codes for CASSWRQGIGELFF.

This clone has more than one count but fewer than ten. This chain connects TRBV6-5 to TRBJ2-7; no clear D gene. Trimming left V 7 bases short and J 4 bases short, with 14 bases between. This CDR3 has 13 residues. Germline CDR1 MNHEY, CDR2 SVGAGI. CDR3 loop: CASTRSPMYEQYF. For the CDR3, the DNA is TGTGCCAGCACCCGTTCCCCTATGTACGAGCAGTACTTC.

This clone appeared once. As DNA, the CDR3 is TGCAGTGCTAGTGGGACAGGAGGACACTCCTATAATTCACCCCTCCACTTT. Translating it yields CSASGTGGHSYNSPLHF. The chain recombines TRBV20-1 with TRBJ1-6; 8 bases map to TRBD1. After removal of 3 bases from V and 0 bases from J, the junction contained 7 bases not matched to a gene. Germline CDR1 and CDR2: DFQATT and SNEGSKA (reference sequence). The CDR3 length is 17 residues.

The V and J genes are TRBV3-1 (or the pseudogene TRBV3-2) and TRBJ1-1; TRBD1 might be the D (5 bases). Germline V lookup: CDR1 LGHDT, CDR2 YNNKEL (reference sequence). The CDR3 is 14 residues long. The V end was cut by 4 bases, the J end by 6 bases, with 15 bases between. The CDR3 is CASSLAPVGAEAFF. In nucleotides, the CDR3 is TGTGCCAGCAGCCTCGCCCCGGTAGGGGCTGAAGCTTTCTTT.

This chain uses TRBV29-1 with TRBJ2-1; a possible D gene is TRBD2 (6 bases). The CDR3 loop spans 11 amino acids. The V gene lost 6 bases and the J gene lost 7 bases, with 10 bases spanning the gap. Germline V lookup: CDR1 SQVTM, CDR2 ANQGSEA. The CDR3, as DNA: TGCAGCGTAGGGGCGGGGAATGAGCAGTTCTTC. This translates into CSVGAGNEQFF.

This sequence joins TRBV7-4 and TRBJ1-6; 8 nucleotides match TRBD1. Germline trimming cut 2 bases from V and 10 bases from J; bases unmatched to any gene: 7. The CDR3 loop spans 15 amino acids. CDR1 and CDR2 (germline): SGHVT, SQSDAQ. CDR3 sequence (DNA): TGTGCCAGCAGCTTATTAGGACAGGGCGGCTCACCCCTCCACTTT. This sequence encodes CASSLLGQGGSPLHF.

This chain's CDR3 is CASSSAVTFTYEQYF. The CDR3 coding sequence is TGTGCCAGCAGCTCCGCGGTGACTTTCACCTACGAGCAGTACTTC. This rearrangement joins TRBV3-1 (or the pseudogene TRBV3-2) to TRBJ2-7, with D uncertain. V shed 5 bases and J shed 2 bases, with 16 bases lying between them. The CDR3 totals 15 residues. Germline V CDR1 and CDR2: LGHDT, YNNKEL (reference sequence).

The rearrangement joins TRBV28 to TRBJ2-2, with D perhaps matching TRBD2 (6 bases). The CDR3 contains 14 residues. Germline CDR1 and CDR2: MDHEN and SYDVKM. Trimming removed 1 base at V and 6 bases at J, with 9 bases between. The CDR3 DNA follows: TGTGCCAGCAGTTTATTCGGGGGAGCCGGGGAGCTGTTTTTT. Encoded protein: CASSLFGGAGELFF.

This clone was recorded once. The chain recombines TRBV2 with TRBJ2-2; no definite D call. CDR3 length equals 13 residues. The germline CDR1 and CDR2 sequences are SNHLY and FYNNEI. The V end lost 4 bases, the J end lost 1 base, and 4 bases lay between the germline ends. CDR3 region: CASSGGNTGELFF. CDR3 sequence (DNA): TGTGCCAGCAGTGGAGGGAACACCGGGGAGCTGTTTTTT. Combining the CDR3 with reference TRBV2 and TRBJ2-2 gives the whole variable domain EPEVTQTPSHQVTQMGQEVILRCVPISNHLYFYWYRQILGQKVEFLVSFYNNEISEKSEIFDDQFSVERPDGSNFTLKIRSTKLEDSAMYFCASSGGNTGELFFGEGSRLTVL.

This chain uses TRBV19 with TRBJ1-3, with unresolved D. The germline gives CDR1 LNHDA, CDR2 SQIVND (reference sequence). Trimming removed 2 bases from V and 2 bases from J, with 10 bases in between. The CDR3 is 15 amino acids. The CDR3 coding sequence is TGTGCCAGTAGTATATCGGCGGGTACTGGAAACACCATATATTTT. It encodes CASSISAGTGNTIYF.

The chain couples TRBV5-5 to TRBJ2-7; 7 bases are a match to TRBD1. The CDR3 is 12 amino acids. Germline CDR1 and CDR2: SGHKS and YYEKEE (reference sequence). With 0 bases clipped from V and 8 bases from J, the junction kept 2 bases outside the gene matches. CDR3 coding DNA: TGTGCCAGCAGCTTGGAGGGGGCCAAGCAGTACTTC. Translation gives CASSLEGAKQYF.

This clone was detected once. V and J are TRBV2 and TRBJ1-2; the D gene is possibly TRBD1 (6 bases). V dropped 6 bases and J dropped 7 bases, with 12 bases sitting between them. CDR1 and CDR2 from the germline V gene are SNHLY and FYNNEI. The CDR3 totals 12 residues. Written as DNA, the CDR3 is TGTGCCAGCAGGGCAGGGGTTGGTGGCTACACCTTC. It yields the protein CASRAGVGGYTF.

The rearrangement joins TRBV12-5 to TRBJ2-3; 11 bases align to TRBD2. CDR1 LGHNT and CDR2 FRNRAP come from the germline V gene. This CDR3 is 16 amino acids long. Unmatched junction bases numbered 3, after V lost 0 bases and J lost 4 bases. CDR3 loop: CASGLVLAGGSDTQYF. CDR3 nucleotide sequence: TGTGCTAGTGGTTTGGTCCTAGCGGGAGGATCAGATACGCAGTATTTT.

The chain couples TRBV7-6 to TRBJ1-1; 9 bases are a match to TRBD1. Losses at the gene ends were 4 bases for V and 4 bases for J; bases not matched to a gene: 7. The V gene's germline CDR1 is SGHVS and CDR2 FNYEAQ. This CDR3 is built from 15 residues. The CDR3 loop is CASSSYTGGSTEAFF. In DNA form, the CDR3 reads TGTGCCAGCAGCTCGTATACAGGGGGCAGCACTGAAGCTTTCTTT.

The rearrangement uses TRBV7-9 and TRBJ1-1; D unclear. The V gene's germline CDR1 is SEHNR and CDR2 FQNEAQ (reference sequence). CDR3 length: 13 residues. V lost 6 bases, J lost 0 bases, and 8 bases lay in between. In DNA, the CDR3 is TGTGCCAGCAGTCAAGAGTTGAACACTGAAGCTTTCTTT. This encodes CASSQELNTEAFF.

The rearrangement uses TRBV7-6 and TRBJ1-1; TRBD1 matches 8 bases. The length of the CDR3 is 13 residues. CDR1 is SGHVS, CDR2 FNYEAQ, per germline. V lost 5 bases to trimming and J lost 7 bases; unmatched junction nucleotides: 6. The CDR3, as DNA: TGTGCCAGCAGCAGAGGACAGGGAAATGAAGCTTTCTTT. Its translation: CASSRGQGNEAFF.

The V gene is TRBV11-2, the J gene TRBJ1-1; D possibly corresponds to TRBD1 (6 bases). The germline V gene has CDR1 SGHAT and CDR2 FQNNGV. This CDR3 has 14 amino acids. V was trimmed by 4 bases and J by 7 bases, leaving 16 bases between them. The CDR3 DNA sequence: TGTGCCAGCAGCTCCAGACAGGCCTGGGGTGAAGCTTTCTTT. It specifies CASSSRQAWGEAFF.

This sequence joins TRBV5-5 and TRBJ2-5, with TRBD2 identical over 7 bases. The CDR3 runs 13 residues. Germline CDR1 and CDR2: SGHKS and YYEKEE (reference sequence). J gave up 4 bases and V 4 bases, and 4 bases lay outside the gene matches. The CDR3 region has the DNA TGTGCCAGCAGCGTTGGACTAGGAGAGACCCAGTACTTC. Its translation: CASSVGLGETQYF.

The J gene is TRBJ1-1, the V gene TRBV6-5, with D unclear. CDR1 and CDR2 (germline): MNHEY, SVGAGI. V gave up 2 bases and J gave up 8 bases, with 12 bases separating them. The CDR3 is 13 amino acids. The CDR3 loop is CASSYLQGREAFF. DNA of the CDR3: TGTGCCAGCAGTTACCTCCAAGGGAGGGAAGCTTTCTTT.

V gene TRBV10-1 combines with J gene TRBJ1-1, with D tentatively TRBD1 (6 bases). V lost 3 bases, J lost 9 bases, and 17 bases lay in between. In germline, CDR1 is WNHNN, CDR2 SYGVQD (reference sequence). The CDR3 has 14 residues. CDR3 region: CASSEGRRTAKAFF. The CDR3 DNA reads as TGCGCCAGCAGTGAAGGTAGGAGGACAGCTAAAGCTTTCTTT.

V and J are TRBV3-1 (or the pseudogene TRBV3-2) and TRBJ2-3, with TRBD2 identical over 10 bases. The V gene's germline CDR1 is LGHDT and CDR2 YNNKEL (reference sequence). This CDR3 region has 18 residues. Trimming removed 2 bases from V and 1 base from J; junction bases left unmatched: 9. The CDR3 nucleotides are TGTGCCAGCAGCCAACTCCGAATAGCGGGAGGAGGCACAGATACGCAGTATTTT. Its translation: CASSQLRIAGGGTDTQYF.

This chain uses TRBV30 with TRBJ1-5, with D unclear. Between the trimmed V and J ends, which lost 0 bases and 7 bases, there was a span of 10 bases. This CDR3 has 13 amino acids. Germline V gives CDR1 GTSNPN, CDR2 SVGIG (reference sequence). DNA for the CDR3: TGTGCCTGGAGTGTTCCAGGTGGCCAGCCCCAGCATTTT. Translated, it gives CAWSVPGGQPQHF.

The CDR3 DNA is TGTGCCAGCAGCTTGGTGGGGAGGACTGAAGCTTTCTTT. Its protein product is CASSLVGRTEAFF. V usage is TRBV5-4 and J usage is TRBJ1-1; no reliable D call. CDR3 size: 13 residues. Trimming shortened V by 0 bases and J by 5 bases, and 8 bases separated the two germline ends. Germline-derived CDR1 and CDR2 are SGHNT and YYREEE (reference sequence).

CDR3 nucleotides: TGTGCCAGCAGTCCGGACAGTATCAACGAGCAGTACTTC. Protein: CASSPDSINEQYF. This sequence joins TRBV6-5 and TRBJ2-7; tentatively, D is TRBD1 (6 bases). The CDR3 is made up of 13 amino acids. CDR1 and CDR2 (germline): MNHEY, SVGAGI. V was pared by 5 bases and J by 5 bases, with 13 bases between.

The gene calls are TRBV2 and TRBJ2-5, with a possible D match to TRBD1 (5 bases). The V gene's germline CDR1 is SNHLY and CDR2 FYNNEI. The CDR3 is made up of 14 amino acids. Trimming removed 4 bases from V and 1 base from J, with 10 bases in between. The chain's CDR3 is CASSVGAGQETQYF. In DNA form, the CDR3 reads TGTGCCAGCAGTGTAGGGGCAGGCCAAGAGACCCAGTACTTC. The whole variable domain, filled in from reference TRBV2 and TRBJ2-5, reads EPEVTQTPSHQVTQMGQEVILRCVPISNHLYFYWYRQILGQKVEFLVSFYNNEISEKSEIFDDQFSVERPDGSNFTLKIRSTKLEDSAMYFCASSVGAGQETQYFGPGTRLLVL.

The chain is built from TRBV28 and TRBJ2-2; 9 bases map to TRBD2. V was clipped by 6 bases and J by 5 bases; unmatched bases: 10. Germline CDR1 MDHEN, CDR2 SYDVKM. The CDR3 consists of 16 residues. The CDR3 reads CASRPLRSGRTGELFF. The CDR3, as DNA: TGTGCCAGCAGACCCCTTAGGAGCGGGAGGACCGGGGAGCTGTTTTTT.

V usage is TRBV29-1 and J usage is TRBJ1-1; D gene ambiguous. The V gene's germline CDR1 is SQVTM and CDR2 ANQGSEA. V was pared by 4 bases and J by 5 bases, with 14 bases between. This CDR3 is built from 13 residues. The chain's CDR3 is CSVGEGAVTEAFF. In DNA form, the CDR3 reads TGCAGCGTTGGGGAGGGAGCCGTGACTGAAGCTTTCTTT.

This rearrangement joins TRBV11-2 to TRBJ2-7; no firm D call. V lost 2 bases and J lost 1, with 9 bases in between. This CDR3 region has 14 residues. CDR1 and CDR2 from the germline V gene are SGHAT and FQNNGV. CDR3 in amino acids: CASSLIRRSYEQYF. CDR3 nucleotide sequence: TGTGCCAGCAGCTTAATTCGCAGGTCCTACGAGCAGTACTTC.

The chain joins TRBV28 to TRBJ1-6; a weak D match, TRBD1 (6 bases). With 5 bases removed from V and 8 bases from J, the gap between germline ends came to 16 bases. Germline CDR1 is MDHEN and CDR2 is SYDVKM. The CDR3 runs to 15 residues. The CDR3 DNA reads as TGTGCCAGCAGTCCTTATCAGGGGTATGATTCACCCCTCCACTTT. The encoded protein is CASSPYQGYDSPLHF.

The genes are TRBV5-1 and TRBJ2-3; D call uncertain. V was trimmed by 2 bases and J by 1 base, leaving 14 bases between them. From germline, CDR1 is SGHRS and CDR2 YFSETQ. CDR3 size: 16 residues. Here the CDR3 reads CASSFLRNAGTDTQYF. In DNA, the CDR3 is TGCGCCAGCAGCTTCCTCCGCAACGCGGGCACAGATACGCAGTATTTT.